These 14 T cell receptor beta chains originate from one sample sequenced in a study of cytomegalovirus exposure and HLA in healthy donors. It was with 60 Vbeta and 13 Jbeta primers that the PCR ran. The assay was immunoSEQ multiplex PCR, and TCRdb's table has in-frame clones only and misses some. Found here are hundreds of thousands of clones, over 65% of them singletons; the top ten hold about 2.5%. Specimen: PBMCs. The receptors stem from a woman in her sixties or seventies in good health and CMV-seropositive.

A note on this clone: Compared with germline, one end of the junction differs, possibly owing to a read error. V and J are TRBV10-3 and TRBJ2-7, with unresolved D. The germline gives CDR1 ENHRY, CDR2 SYGVKD. This CDR3 spans 14 amino acids. CDR3 DNA: TGTGCCAGCAGTTATAGAGACAACTCCTACGAGCAGTACTTC. Amino acids: CASSYRDNSYEQYF.

V gene TRBV7-3 combines with J gene TRBJ2-7; 12 nucleotides match TRBD1. V lost 5 bases and J lost 7; bases outside the gene matches: 9. The germline CDR1 and CDR2 sequences are SGHTA and FQGTGA. The length of the CDR3 is 15 residues. The CDR3 protein is CASSRGQGAIGEQYF. CDR3 DNA: TGTGCCAGCAGCAGGGGACAGGGGGCAATCGGAGAGCAGTACTTC.

The rearrangement joins TRBV18 to TRBJ1-2, with 11 bases identical to TRBD1. Germline trimming cut 2 bases from V and 4 bases from J; bases unmatched to any gene: 0. The length of the CDR3 is 14 residues. The V gene's germline CDR1 is KGHSH and CDR2 LQKENI. As DNA, the CDR3 is TGTGCCAGCTCACCAGGGACAGGGGGCTATGGCTACACCTTC. As protein: CASSPGTGGYGYTF.

The sample holds one count of this clone. The rearrangement links TRBV20-1 to TRBJ2-1; TRBD1 might be the D (5 bases). Between the trimmed V and J ends, which lost 0 bases and 9 bases, there was a span of 6 bases. From germline, CDR1 is DFQATT and CDR2 SNEGSKA (reference sequence). The CDR3 loop spans 11 amino acids. The CDR3 loop is CSARDQGEQFF. The CDR3 bases are TGCAGTGCTAGAGATCAGGGTGAGCAGTTCTTC.

The chain recombines TRBV5-1 with TRBJ2-3, with TRBD1 identical over 9 bases. Germline CDR1 SGHRS, CDR2 YFSETQ. The V gene end was trimmed by 4 bases and the J gene end by 5 bases; junction bases not matched to a gene: 8. CDR3 length: 15 residues. CDR3 bases: TGCGCCAGCAGCCTGCCGGGACAGGGTATAGATACGCAGTATTTT. Amino acid sequence: CASSLPGQGIDTQYF.

The J gene is TRBJ2-3, the V gene TRBV6-5; D is perhaps TRBD1 (6 bases). CDR1 is MNHEY and CDR2 is SVGAGI in the germline V gene. Trimming took off 10 bases at V and 5 bases at J, with 13 bases between the two ends. The length of the CDR3 is 12 residues. The DNA for the CDR3 is TGTGCCACCAGGGGTCCGGGAGATACGCAGTATTTT. Amino acids: CATRGPGDTQYF.

The rearrangement uses TRBV25-1 and TRBJ1-2; TRBD1 matches at 10 bases. The CDR3 contains 16 residues. Trimming took 1 base from V and 4 from J; bases not matched to a gene: 6. Germline V gene lookup returns CDR1 MGHDK and CDR2 SYGVNS. This CDR3 reads CASSEWTGGETYGYTF. CDR3 nucleotides: TGTGCCAGCAGTGAATGGACAGGGGGTGAGACCTATGGCTACACCTTC.

This clone was seen just once. As DNA, the CDR3 is TGTGCCAGCAGTGGTGGGTCACTAGATCAAGAGACCCAGTACTTC. As protein: CASSGGSLDQETQYF. The rearrangement uses TRBV6-1 and TRBJ2-5, with TRBD2 as a possible D gene (5 bases). V shed 4 bases and J shed 2 bases, with 14 bases lying between them. The CDR3 loop spans 15 amino acids. CDR1 is MNHNS and CDR2 is SASEGT in the germline V gene.

The chain uses TRBV29-1 and TRBJ2-7, with TRBD1 matching 8 bases. The CDR3 runs 12 residues. Germline trimming cut 6 bases from V and 4 bases from J; bases unmatched to any gene: 5. Germline V gene sequence: CDR1 SQVTM, CDR2 ANQGSEA. The CDR3 region has the DNA TGCAGCGTCCGGACAGGGCTGTACGAGCAGTACTTC. Encoded protein: CSVRTGLYEQYF.

The CDR3 protein is CASSLLQGVSNEQFF. CDR3 coding DNA: TGTGCCAGCAGTTTATTACAGGGTGTTAGCAATGAGCAGTTCTTC. The chain employs TRBV27 and TRBJ2-1, with D perhaps matching TRBD1 (6 bases). Between the trimmed V and J ends, which lost 1 base and 6 bases, there was a span of 13 bases. In germline, CDR1 is MNHEY, CDR2 SMNVEV (reference sequence). The CDR3 covers 15 residues.

The chain joins TRBV6-5 to TRBJ2-1, with D perhaps TRBD1 (5 bases). CDR1 is MNHEY and CDR2 is SVGAGI in the germline V gene. Trimming took off 2 bases at V and 10 bases at J, with 12 bases between the two ends. CDR3 length: 13 residues. The CDR3 coding sequence is TGTGCCAGCAGTTACAATAGTCAGGGCGAGCAGTTCTTC. Amino acids: CASSYNSQGEQFF.

The chain joins TRBV10-3 to TRBJ1-1, with D perhaps matching TRBD1 (6 bases). V gave up 5 bases and J gave up 4 bases, with 14 bases separating them. This CDR3 comprises 14 residues. The germline gives CDR1 ENHRY, CDR2 SYGVKD. CDR3 DNA sequence: TGTGCCATCAGTTTGCAGGGGCTGGGCACTGAAGCTTTCTTT. Protein product: CAISLQGLGTEAFF.

J is TRBJ1-5 and V is TRBV28; 7 bases align to TRBD1. Trimming at V came to 5 bases and at J to 2 bases, leaving 6 bases not matched to a gene. The CDR3 is made up of 15 amino acids. CDR1 is MDHEN, CDR2 SYDVKM, per germline. The CDR3 nucleotides are TGTGCCAGCAGTGTCAGCCAGGGGGGCAATCAGCCCCAGCATTTT. Amino acid sequence: CASSVSQGGNQPQHF.

This chain links TRBV5-6 with TRBJ2-5, with TRBD2 matching over 7 bases. With V trimmed by 4 bases and J by 1 base, 10 bases remained unmatched. The CDR3 contains 16 residues. CDR1 is SGHDT and CDR2 is YYEEEE in the germline V gene. The CDR3 DNA reads as TGTGCCAGCAGCATCGACAGAGTAGCGGGCCAAGAGACCCAGTACTTC. Translated, it gives CASSIDRVAGQETQYF.